The clone carrying this T cell receptor (beta chain) was recorded only once. This record belongs to a study of blood T cell repertoires in COVID-19. Background on the study: Samples of COVID-19 (acute and convalescent) were obtained from the United States, Italy and Spain.

Per the germline V gene, CDR1 is MDHEN and CDR2 is SYDVKM. V lost 3 bases to trimming and J lost 3 bases, with 8 bases between them. The CDR3 covers 13 residues. In the original processing: Reference gene primer amplification gave nucleated cell count estimates. Data came from immunoSEQ multiplex PCR; TCRdb stores just in-frame clones and leaves some out. V and J calls and clone size are those listed in that table; D and trimming were worked out from the DNA. The sample holds some 400,000 clones; around 89% are singletons and the top ten take 5% to 8.5%. V usage is TRBV28 and J usage is TRBJ1-2, with no clear D. The sequencing sample was made of peripheral blood. The source is a man aged 18 to 30 with active or convalescent COVID-19. In nucleotides, the CDR3 is TGTGCCAGCAGTTTTCAATCCCACTATGGCTACACCTTC. Amino acids: CASSFQSHYGYTF.